This passage covers 8 T cell receptor beta chains from one sample sequenced in a study of control samples from healthy donors and cancer patients. Some clones are missing from TCRdb's copy, which holds only in-frame ones; the method was immunoSEQ multiplex PCR. The repertoire holds 110,000 to 150,000 clones, with 94% as singletons. Sequencing was done on a sample of blood. These receptors came from a man in his forties or fifties in good health.

This chain joins TRBV9 and TRBJ1-4; a weak D match, TRBD1 (6 bases). Germline V gene lookup returns CDR1 SGDLS and CDR2 YYNGEE. Trimming took 4 bases from V and 2 from J, leaving 12 bases between them. The CDR3 runs to 15 residues. CDR3 amino acids: CASSPGGRTNEKLFF. CDR3 coding DNA: TGTGCCAGCAGCCCCGGGGGCAGGACTAATGAAAAACTGTTTTTT. Using reference TRBV9 and TRBJ1-4 for the parts outside the CDR3, the full variable domain is DSGVTQTPKHLITATGQRVTLRCSPRSGDLSVYWYQQSLDQGLQFLIQYYNGEERAKGNILERFSAQQFPDLHSELNLSSLELGDSALYFCASSPGGRTNEKLFFGSGTQLSVL.

V gene TRBV7-6 combines with J gene TRBJ2-7; D call uncertain. This CDR3 spans 14 amino acids. CDR1 SGHVS and CDR2 FNYEAQ come from the germline V gene. The germline V and J ends were trimmed by 6 bases and 1 base, with 13 bases remaining between them. The CDR3 DNA sequence: TGTGCCAGCAGTGATTTTGGGGAATCCTACGAGCAGTACTTC. Translating gives CASSDFGESYEQYF.

V gene TRBV10-3 combines with J gene TRBJ2-1; D remains unclear. The CDR3 covers 15 residues. CDR1 is ENHRY, CDR2 SYGVKD, per germline. The V end was cut by 4 bases, the J end by 2 bases, with 12 bases between. CDR3 nucleotides: TGTGCCATCAGTGGCGAGACACTTACCTACAATGAGCAGTTCTTC. Its translation is CAISGETLTYNEQFF.

This clone came up once. The V gene is TRBV6-5, the J gene TRBJ1-2; 8 bases line up with TRBD1. The CDR3 contains 15 residues. After removal of 0 bases from V and 4 bases from J, the junction contained 4 bases not matched to a gene. Germline V gives CDR1 MNHEY, CDR2 SVGAGI. The CDR3 here is CASSYSAGGGYGYTF. The CDR3 nucleotides read TGTGCCAGCAGTTACTCGGCAGGGGGCGGCTATGGCTACACCTTC.

J is TRBJ1-6 and V is TRBV6-5; D unclear. The CDR3 contains 15 residues. V was clipped by 0 bases and J by 7 bases, with 10 bases between them. Germline V gene sequence: CDR1 MNHEY, CDR2 SVGAGI. This CDR3 reads CASSYSTLSNSPLHF. The DNA for the CDR3 is TGTGCCAGCAGTTACTCGACGCTCTCGAATTCACCCCTCCACTTT.

The chain recombines TRBV11-2 with TRBJ2-1; 8 bases map to TRBD2. Germline trimming cut 1 base from V and 2 bases from J; bases unmatched to any gene: 4. The germline CDR1 and CDR2 sequences are SGHAT and FQNNGV. There are 16 residues in the CDR3. The DNA for the CDR3 is TGTGCCAGCAGCTTAGGGAGGACTAGCACCTACAATGAGCAGTTCTTC. It is translated as CASSLGRTSTYNEQFF.

The chain links TRBV5-1 to TRBJ1-6, with 8 positions matching TRBD1. The germline V gene has CDR1 SGHRS and CDR2 YFSETQ. This CDR3 has 16 residues. V was clipped by 4 bases and J by 7 bases; unmatched bases: 10. The CDR3 region has the DNA TGCGCCAGCAGCCCCGCCCAAGACAGGGGAAATTCACCCCTCCACTTT. Protein sequence: CASSPAQDRGNSPLHF.

V and J are TRBV29-1 and TRBJ1-2; 7 bases are shared with TRBD1. CDR1 and CDR2 (germline): SQVTM, ANQGSEA. J gave up 2 bases and V 7 bases, and 4 bases lay outside the gene matches. The CDR3 contains 12 residues. CDR3 in amino acids: CSGETGNYGYTF. The CDR3 DNA sequence: TGCAGCGGCGAGACAGGGAACTATGGCTACACCTTC.